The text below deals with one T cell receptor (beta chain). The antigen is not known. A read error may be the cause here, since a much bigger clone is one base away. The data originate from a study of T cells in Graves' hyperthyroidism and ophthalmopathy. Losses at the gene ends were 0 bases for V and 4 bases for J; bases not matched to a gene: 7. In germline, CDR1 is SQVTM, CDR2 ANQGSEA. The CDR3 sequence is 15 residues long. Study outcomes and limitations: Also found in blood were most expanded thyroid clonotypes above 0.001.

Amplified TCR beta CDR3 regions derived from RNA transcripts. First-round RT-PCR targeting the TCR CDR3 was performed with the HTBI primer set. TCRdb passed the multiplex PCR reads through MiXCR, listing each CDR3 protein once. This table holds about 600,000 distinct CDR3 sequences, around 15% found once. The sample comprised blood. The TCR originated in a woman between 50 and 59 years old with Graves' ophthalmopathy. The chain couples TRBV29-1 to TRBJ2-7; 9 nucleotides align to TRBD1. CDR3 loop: CSVEDWQDRGYEQYF. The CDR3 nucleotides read TGCAGCGTTGAAGATTGGCAGGACAGGGGTTACGAGCAGTACTTC.